This TCR beta chain was found in a study of blood T cell repertoires in COVID-19. Methods used by the authors: Nucleated cell counts were estimated from reference gene primer amplification. TCRdb keeps only in-frame clones here, not all; method: immunoSEQ multiplex PCR. V and J calls and clone size are given by that table; D and trimming were obtained from the DNA. The data show about 310,000 clones, under 90% seen once. Trimming removed 1 base at V and 7 bases at J, with 14 bases between. The germline V gene encodes CDR1 LGHDT and CDR2 YNNKEL (reference sequence). The length of the CDR3 is 15 residues. Cohorts were assigned according to the clinical history that participants reported. Two negative PCRs, clearance, or symptom resolution were required of recovered Cohort 3 donors.

The sequenced sample was PBMCs or T cells enriched from blood (not recorded which). The TCR was taken from a woman younger than 45 who had recovered from COVID-19. The gene calls are TRBV3-1 (or the pseudogene TRBV3-2) and TRBJ2-1; D is unclear. CDR3 nucleotide sequence: TGTGCCAGCAGCCAAGGGCCCTCTTCCATGAATGAGCAGTTCTTC. As protein: CASSQGPSSMNEQFF.